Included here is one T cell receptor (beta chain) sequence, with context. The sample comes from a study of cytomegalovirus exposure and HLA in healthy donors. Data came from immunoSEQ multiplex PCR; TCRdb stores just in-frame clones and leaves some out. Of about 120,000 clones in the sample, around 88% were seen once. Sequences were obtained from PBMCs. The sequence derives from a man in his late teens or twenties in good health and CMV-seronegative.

In DNA form, the CDR3 reads TGTGCCAGTAGTACCGGACAGGGCCCCGGAAACACCATATATTTT. Protein sequence: CASSTGQGPGNTIYF. V and J are TRBV19 and TRBJ1-3, with 8 bases aligning to TRBD1. This CDR3 spans 15 amino acids. Germline CDR1 reads LNHDA; CDR2 reads SQIVND (reference sequence). Losses at the gene ends were 4 bases for V and 4 bases for J; bases not matched to a gene: 6.